This entry lists 8 T cell receptor beta chains sequenced from one sample in a study of blood T cell repertoires in COVID-19. Assay used: immunoSEQ multiplex PCR; TCRdb lists only in-frame clones, some missing. The data hold about 130,000 clones, with more than 80% observed a single time. Sequencing was done on a sample of peripheral blood. The receptors stem from a woman in her sixties with acute or convalescent COVID-19.

The rearrangement links TRBV19 to TRBJ2-1; 9 positions match TRBD2. Germline-derived CDR1 and CDR2 are LNHDA and SQIVND (reference sequence). The CDR3 extends over 16 amino acids. The J segment lost 2 bases and the V segment lost 7 bases, leaving 9 bases of the junction unmatched. DNA for the CDR3: TGTGCCAGTAAGTGGGCTAGCGGGGATACCTACAATGAGCAGTTCTTC. Amino acid sequence: CASKWASGDTYNEQFF.

This sequence joins TRBV27 and TRBJ2-7; 8 bases map to TRBD2. CDR3 size: 15 residues. The ends lost 1 base at V and 5 bases at J; junction bases unmatched: 7. Per the germline V gene, CDR1 is MNHEY and CDR2 is SMNVEV (reference sequence). The CDR3 loop is CASSLWVAGTNEQYF. The DNA of the CDR3 is TGTGCCAGCAGTTTATGGGTAGCGGGGACGAACGAGCAGTACTTC.

The V gene is TRBV12-3 or TRBV12-4, the J gene TRBJ2-2, with a possible D match to TRBD2 (5 bases). Trimming pared 2 bases from V and 5 bases from J, leaving 6 bases between. The CDR3 spans 13 residues. The CDR3 coding sequence is TGTGCCAGCAGTTTACGAGGGACCGGGGAGCTGTTTTTT. Translation gives CASSLRGTGELFF.

DNA for the CDR3: TGTGCCAGTAGTATTCTGGACAGCCTAAACAATGAGCAGTTCTTC. Translation gives CASSILDSLNNEQFF. The rearrangement joins TRBV19 to TRBJ2-1; perhaps TRBD1 as D (6 bases). V lost 3 bases and J 5 bases, leaving 14 bases between the germline ends. The CDR3 sequence is 15 residues long. The germline V gene encodes CDR1 LNHDA and CDR2 SQIVND (reference sequence).

The V call is TRBV2, the J call TRBJ2-2; possible D gene TRBD2, 5 bases. From germline, CDR1 is SNHLY and CDR2 FYNNEI. There are 14 residues in the CDR3. V was pared by 5 bases and J by 5 bases, with 12 bases between. The CDR3 spells CASSLFGETGELFF. The CDR3, as DNA: TGTGCCAGCAGTCTTTTCGGGGAGACCGGGGAGCTGTTTTTT.

This chain uses TRBV18 with TRBJ1-6, with a weak D call TRBD1 (5 bases). Germline V lookup: CDR1 KGHSH, CDR2 LQKENI. The CDR3 is 15 residues long. Trimming left V 3 bases short and J 0 bases short, with 6 bases between. Written as DNA, the CDR3 is TGTGCCAGCTCACCCCAGGGCTCCTATAATTCACCCCTCCACTTT. Protein: CASSPQGSYNSPLHF.

The chain couples TRBV6-5 to TRBJ2-1; maybe TRBD1 (6 bases). The CDR3 has 16 amino acids. Trimming took 4 bases from V and 3 from J, leaving 16 bases between them. Germline CDR1 MNHEY, CDR2 SVGAGI. The CDR3 region is CASSWVQGRGYNEQFF. Written as DNA, the CDR3 is TGTGCCAGCAGTTGGGTACAGGGAAGAGGCTACAATGAGCAGTTCTTC.

The V gene is TRBV27, the J gene TRBJ2-5; weak D call: TRBD2 (5 bases). Trimming removed 5 bases at V and 6 bases at J, with 13 bases between. Per germline, CDR1 MNHEY and CDR2 SMNVEV (reference sequence). This CDR3 has 13 amino acids. CDR3 in amino acids: CASSTLDSKTQYF. The DNA for the CDR3 is TGTGCCAGCAGTACACTAGATAGTAAGACCCAGTACTTC.